The 4 T cell receptor beta chains given below trace back to one sample, sequenced in a study of blood T cell repertoires in COVID-19. Data came from immunoSEQ multiplex PCR; TCRdb stores just in-frame clones and leaves some out. The sample lists about 310,000 clones, 90% occurring once. The sample consisted of peripheral blood. These TCRs come from a woman in her thirties or forties with COVID-19, enrolled during active disease.

The chain links TRBV20-1 to TRBJ1-2; the D is unclear. Germline V CDR1 and CDR2: DFQATT, SNEGSKA (reference sequence). The V gene lost 6 bases and the J gene lost 7 bases, with 9 bases spanning the gap. This CDR3 spans 10 amino acids. CDR3 amino acids: CSALPGGYTF. The CDR3 nucleotides read TGCAGTGCCCTACCCGGTGGCTACACCTTC.

The CDR3 nucleotides read TGTGCCAGCAGTTTACAGGGGATCTACGAGCAGTACTTC. Amino acids: CASSLQGIYEQYF. The V call is TRBV28, the J call TRBJ2-7, with D tentatively TRBD1 (6 bases). The CDR3 spans 13 residues. CDR1 and CDR2 (germline): MDHEN, SYDVKM. V lost 2 bases to trimming and J lost 3 bases, with 8 bases between them.

The chain couples TRBV30 to TRBJ2-2, with a tentative D call TRBD2 (5 bases). Germline V gene data show CDR1 as GTSNPN and CDR2 as SVGIG (reference sequence). The CDR3 has 13 residues. With 0 bases removed from V and 8 bases from J, the gap between germline ends came to 10 bases. CDR3 in DNA: TGTGCCTGGAGTGTACGCCGGGGTGGGGAGCTGTTTTTT. This encodes CAWSVRRGGELFF. The full variable domain, rest sourced from reference TRBV30 and TRBJ2-2, is SQTIHQWPATLVQPVGSPLSLECTVEGTSNPNLYWYRQAAGRGLQLLFYSVGIGQISSEVPQNLSASRPQDRQFILSSKKLLLSDSGFYLCAWSVRRGGELFFGEGSRLTVL.

The chain recombines TRBV30 with TRBJ1-1; 10 nucleotides agree with TRBD1. V trimming: 3 bases; J trimming: 6 bases; junction bases outside the gene matches: 7. The CDR3 totals 14 residues. Germline CDR1 is GTSNPN and CDR2 is SVGIG (reference sequence). CDR3 sequence reads: CAWRGQGRFAEAFF. The DNA of the CDR3 is TGTGCCTGGAGGGGACAGGGGCGTTTCGCTGAAGCTTTCTTT.